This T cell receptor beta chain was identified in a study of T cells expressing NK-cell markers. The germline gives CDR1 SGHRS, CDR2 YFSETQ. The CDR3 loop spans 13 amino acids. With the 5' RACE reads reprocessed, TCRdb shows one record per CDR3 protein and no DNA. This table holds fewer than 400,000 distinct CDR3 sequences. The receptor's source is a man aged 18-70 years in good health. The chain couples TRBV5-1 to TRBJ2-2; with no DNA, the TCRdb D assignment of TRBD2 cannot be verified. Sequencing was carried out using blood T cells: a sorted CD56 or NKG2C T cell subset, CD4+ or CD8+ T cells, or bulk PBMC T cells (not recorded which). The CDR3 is CASSLAARGELFF.